This T cell receptor (beta chain) was sequenced for a study of T-cell memory formation after mild COVID-19. About this clonotype itself: Its antigen remains unidentified.

The authors produced TCR alpha and TCR beta cDNA libraries with sample barcodes and UMIs by 5'RACE using constant-segment primers. TCRdb reprocessed the 5' RACE reads via MiXCR and lists one record per CDR3 protein. The sample yields about 210,000 distinct CDR3 sequences, 27% seen once. V was shortened by 4 bases and J by 2 bases, with 13 bases between the two germline ends. CDR1 and CDR2 from the germline V gene are SGDLS and YYNGEE. The CDR3 contains 14 residues. Whole-study results and caveats: The appearance of some responding clones in pre-infection memory suggested that cross-reactive memory joined. Clones that contracted from day 15 to 85 were balanced CD4/CD8, while later expanders leaned CD4+. Nothing showed for sure that second-wave clones peaking on day 37 were SARS-CoV-2 specific.

This chain uses TRBV9 with TRBJ2-7, with unresolved D. This TCR derives from an adult woman who had mild COVID-19 (a few samples of this study predate the infection). Cell type and time point are not known. The sample taken for sequencing was PBMCs or a T cell subset sorted from them (not recorded which). Here the CDR3 DNA reads TGTGCCAGCAGCCCGCGGACGGATACCTACGAGCAGTACTTC. This gives the protein CASSPRTDTYEQYF.